Listed here are 9 T cell receptor beta chains from one sample, sequenced in a study of control samples from healthy donors and cancer patients. Sequencing was performed with immunoSEQ multiplex PCR; in TCRdb, only in-frame clones are kept and a portion is missing. Among about 110,000 clones listed, 85% to 90% were seen once. The specimen sequenced was blood. These receptors were taken from a woman between 45 and 65 years old in good health.

The gene calls are TRBV2 and TRBJ1-6, with TRBD1 matching over 10 bases. There are 15 residues in the CDR3. CDR1 SNHLY and CDR2 FYNNEI come from the germline V gene. With 4 bases clipped from V and 5 bases from J, the junction kept 2 bases outside the gene matches. CDR3 residues: CASSVGTGDNSPLHF. Here the CDR3 DNA reads TGTGCCAGCAGTGTTGGGACAGGGGATAATTCACCCCTCCACTTT.

The chain couples TRBV24-1 to TRBJ2-3; D possibly corresponds to TRBD2 (6 bases). From germline, CDR1 is KGHDR and CDR2 SFDVKD. Between the trimmed V and J ends, which lost 0 bases and 6 bases, there was a span of 12 bases. The CDR3 is 15 residues long. The CDR3 coding sequence is TGTGCCACCAGTGATTTGAGGAGGGCCCCCGATACGCAGTATTTT. Translating it yields CATSDLRRAPDTQYF.

This clone was seen once. This chain connects TRBV6-6 to TRBJ2-7, with 11 bases that match TRBD2. Germline CDR1 is MNHNY and CDR2 is SVGAGI (reference sequence). The CDR3 is made up of 16 amino acids. J gave up 5 bases and V 2 bases, and 8 bases lay outside the gene matches. This chain's CDR3 is CASSYQSTSGRNEQYV. In nucleotides, the CDR3 is TGTGCCAGCAGTTACCAATCAACTAGCGGGAGAAACGAGCAGTACGTC.

This chain uses TRBV4-3 with TRBJ2-6; possibly TRBD2 for D (5 bases). Trimming left V 4 bases short and J 4 bases short, with 14 bases between. Germline V CDR1 and CDR2: LGHNA, YSLEER. This CDR3 has 16 amino acids. CDR3 region: CASSPSRGGGANVLTF. The CDR3 coding sequence is TGCGCCAGCAGCCCTTCTCGGGGTGGCGGGGCCAACGTCCTGACTTTC.

The chain links TRBV24-1 to TRBJ1-6, with 7 positions matching TRBD1. CDR3 length: 15 residues. Germline V gene lookup returns CDR1 KGHDR and CDR2 SFDVKD. The trim removed 3 bases at V and 7 bases at J, leaving 5 bases unmatched. The CDR3 bases are TGTGCCACCAGTGATACGGGACAGAGAAATTCACCCCTCCACTTT. It codes for CATSDTGQRNSPLHF.

The V call is TRBV7-3, the J call TRBJ2-1; 8 nucleotides align to TRBD2. The CDR3 totals 13 residues. From germline, CDR1 is SGHTA and CDR2 FQGTGA. CDR3 amino acids: CATGTSKDNEQFF. The CDR3 bases are TGTGCGACCGGGACTAGTAAGGACAATGAGCAGTTCTTC. Variable domain in full (rest from reference TRBV7-3 and TRBJ2-1): GAGVSQTPSNKVTEKGKYVELRCDPISGHTALYWYRQSLGQGPEFLIYFQGTGAADDSGLPNDRFFAVRPEGSVSTLKIQRTERGDSAVYLCATGTSKDNEQFFGPGTRLTVL.

The table lists this clone with a few counts. CDR3 sequence (DNA): TGTGCCAGCAGCTCCGACGCTCGTATTGGCCGAAACATTCAGTACTTC. Translating it yields CASSSDARIGRNIQYF. The chain recombines TRBV3-1 (or the pseudogene TRBV3-2) with TRBJ2-4, with D hard to call. This CDR3 has 16 amino acids. Germline CDR1 LGHDT, CDR2 YNNKEL (reference sequence). V gave up 5 bases and J gave up 6 bases, with 20 bases separating them.

This chain joins TRBV7-6 and TRBJ2-1; no definite D call. Germline CDR1 SGHVS, CDR2 FNYEAQ. Trimming took off 4 bases at V and 12 bases at J, with 10 bases between the two ends. This CDR3 has 11 residues. Here the CDR3 DNA reads TGTGCCAGCAGCTCTGGGATGGGGCAGTTCTTC. The encoded protein is CASSSGMGQFF.

J is TRBJ2-3 and V is TRBV3-1 (or the pseudogene TRBV3-2); TRBD1 might be the D (5 bases). Germline V gives CDR1 LGHDT, CDR2 YNNKEL (reference sequence). The CDR3 has 15 amino acids. The ends were cut back, 1 base at V and 6 bases at J, with 14 bases in the middle. The CDR3 region is CASSQGLGAGDTQYF. CDR3 nucleotides: TGTGCCAGCAGCCAAGGCCTAGGGGCCGGGGATACGCAGTATTTT.